This entry lists 15 T cell receptor beta chains sequenced from one sample in a study of blood T cell repertoires in COVID-19. Measured with immunoSEQ multiplex PCR; TCRdb has only the in-frame clones, and not every one. The sample gives tens of thousands of clones, 80% to 90% of which show up once; under 1.5% is in the top ten. The source material was peripheral blood. These receptors were obtained from a woman over 75 with acute or convalescent COVID-19.

The CDR3 DNA reads TGCGCCAGCAGCTTGGCCGCCAGTGGGAACACTGAAGCTTTCTTT. This gives the protein CASSLAASGNTEAFF. The genes are TRBV5-1 and TRBJ1-1; D is undetermined. Trimming cost V 0 bases and J 1 base, with 10 bases left between them. Germline loops: CDR1 SGHRS, CDR2 YFSETQ. The CDR3 runs to 15 residues.

The rearrangement joins TRBV7-8 to TRBJ2-5, with no clear D. Per germline, CDR1 SGHVS and CDR2 FQNEAQ. The CDR3 is 13 residues long. The V end was cut by 6 bases, the J end by 3 bases, with 11 bases between. CDR3 in amino acids: CASSYQVKETQYF. The CDR3 DNA reads as TGTGCCAGCAGTTATCAGGTGAAAGAGACCCAGTACTTC.

The V call is TRBV24-1, the J call TRBJ2-5; 8 nucleotides align to TRBD1. V was clipped by 4 bases and J by 2 bases; unmatched bases: 8. CDR1 and CDR2 (germline): KGHDR, SFDVKD. The CDR3 is 16 residues long. In DNA, the CDR3 is TGTGCCACCAGTGACCTCCGCGGACAGGGTCAAGAGACCCAGTACTTC. It codes for CATSDLRGQGQETQYF.

The chain carries TRBV7-9 and TRBJ1-3; no reliable D call. This CDR3 has 13 amino acids. V gave up 1 base and J gave up 2 bases, with 3 bases separating them. Germline CDR1 and CDR2: SEHNR and FQNEAQ (reference sequence). This CDR3 is CASSLGTGNTIYF. CDR3 nucleotides: TGTGCCAGCAGCTTAGGTACTGGAAACACCATATATTTT.

This clone was detected once. The J gene is TRBJ1-6, the V gene TRBV9; no definite D call. The V gene's germline CDR1 is SGDLS and CDR2 YYNGEE. The CDR3 is 14 amino acids. Trimming stripped 0 bases from V and 8 bases from J, with 9 bases between. The CDR3, as DNA: TGTGCCAGCAGCGTAGTGGGAGGCGATTCACCCCTCCACTTT. Its protein is CASSVVGGDSPLHF.

J is TRBJ2-3 and V is TRBV20-1; D gene unclear. The germline V and J ends were trimmed by 3 bases and 4 bases, with 14 bases remaining between them. From germline, CDR1 is DFQATT and CDR2 SNEGSKA (reference sequence). The CDR3 runs to 14 residues. CDR3 nucleotides: TGCAGTGCTAGTGCGAACTCCGTCCCAGATACGCAGTATTTT. The encoded protein is CSASANSVPDTQYF.

The CDR3 reads CASSPRAGSGEKLFF. In DNA form, the CDR3 reads TGTGCCAGCAGCCCCCGGGCGGGGAGTGGTGAAAAACTGTTTTTT. The chain uses TRBV7-9 and TRBJ1-4; D gene unclear. This CDR3 has 15 amino acids. V lost 5 bases, J lost 7 bases, and 17 bases lay in between. Germline V gene lookup returns CDR1 SEHNR and CDR2 FQNEAQ (reference sequence).

The rearrangement uses TRBV2 and TRBJ1-3; 7 bases map to TRBD1. The CDR3 sequence is 15 residues long. Germline CDR1 is SNHLY and CDR2 is FYNNEI. Trimming at V came to 5 bases and at J to 1 base, leaving 5 bases not matched to a gene. The DNA for the CDR3 is TGTGCCAGCAGTATAGACAGGGCATCTGGAAACACCATATATTTT. Translated, it gives CASSIDRASGNTIYF.

The V and J genes are TRBV7-2 and TRBJ2-7; D is unresolved. CDR3 length: 12 amino acids. Germline loops: CDR1 SGHTA, CDR2 FQGNSA. V was shortened by 5 bases and J by 0 bases, with 5 bases between the two germline ends. This CDR3 is CASSLSSYEQYF. Here the CDR3 DNA reads TGTGCCAGCAGCCTGAGCTCCTACGAGCAGTACTTC.

The V gene is TRBV11-2, the J gene TRBJ2-7, with a tentative D call TRBD1 (6 bases). The CDR3 runs to 15 residues. The germline V gene encodes CDR1 SGHAT and CDR2 FQNNGV. V was cut by 2 bases and J by 5 bases, with 16 bases left in between. The CDR3: CASSLRGTGFDEQYF. The CDR3, as DNA: TGTGCCAGCAGCTTAAGGGGAACAGGGTTCGACGAGCAGTACTTC.

This chain uses TRBV6-6 with TRBJ1-5; D perhaps matches TRBD1 (5 bases). CDR3 size: 13 residues. CDR1 and CDR2 (germline): MNHNY, SVGAGI (reference sequence). The V gene lost 6 bases and the J gene lost 0 bases, with 6 bases spanning the gap. The CDR3 here is CASSRDSNQPQHF. For the CDR3, the DNA is TGTGCCAGCAGCAGGGATAGCAATCAGCCCCAGCATTTT.

CDR3 loop: CASSFRSNSPLHF. The CDR3 DNA reads TGTGCCAGCAGTTTTAGAAGTAATTCACCCCTCCACTTT. The rearrangement links TRBV27 to TRBJ1-6; D is unresolved. The CDR3 contains 13 residues. Between the trimmed V and J ends, which lost 3 bases and 6 bases, there was a span of 6 bases. CDR1 is MNHEY, CDR2 SMNVEV, per germline (reference sequence).

The gene calls are TRBV6-1 and TRBJ2-2; weak D call: TRBD2 (6 bases). CDR3 length: 13 amino acids. Per germline, CDR1 MNHNS and CDR2 SASEGT. Trimming stripped 3 bases from V and 6 bases from J, with 8 bases between. CDR3 amino acids: CASSDLASGELFF. In DNA form, the CDR3 reads TGTGCCAGCAGTGATCTAGCGTCCGGGGAGCTGTTTTTT.

CDR3 bases: TGTGCCAGCAGTCCAAGGGGGGGAGGTGATGGCTACACCTTC. Its protein product is CASSPRGGGDGYTF. V is TRBV7-2 and J is TRBJ1-2, with a tentative D call TRBD1 (6 bases). The CDR3 extends over 14 amino acids. Germline CDR1 and CDR2: SGHTA and FQGNSA. Trimming cost V 6 bases and J 6 bases, with 17 bases left between them.

This rearrangement joins TRBV19 to TRBJ2-1; maybe TRBD1 (5 bases). The CDR3 is 15 residues long. Germline CDR1 reads LNHDA; CDR2 reads SQIVND (reference sequence). The V end lost 3 bases, the J end lost 0 bases, and 9 bases lay between the germline ends. The CDR3 protein is CASSIREGSYNEQFF. The CDR3 DNA is TGTGCCAGTAGTATCAGGGAAGGCTCCTACAATGAGCAGTTCTTC.